This TCR beta chain derives from a study of blood T cell repertoires in COVID-19. Across the whole study: Acute-phase and convalescent COVID-19 samples originated in the United States, Italy and Spain. PBMCs, B-cell-depleted T cells, or T cells provided the cDNA or gDNA that made up the material.

The V and J ends lost 4 bases and 4 bases, in that order; junction bases with no gene match: 7. The germline V gene encodes CDR1 SGHRS and CDR2 YFSETQ. The CDR3 length is 16 residues. Under the authors' procedure: How many nucleated cells were present was estimated from reference gene primer amplification. Method: immunoSEQ multiplex PCR; TCRdb's copy keeps in-frame clones and lacks some. The DNA was the basis for D and trimming; V, J and clone size are from that table. Of roughly 240,000 clones in the sample, 75% to 90% are singletons; the top ten hold around 2.9%. The chain uses TRBV5-1 and TRBJ2-6, with 8 bases that match TRBD1. The sequence came from a young woman who had recovered from COVID-19. Source material: peripheral blood. For the CDR3, the DNA is TGCGCCAGCAGCACTCCAGGGGGCTCCGGGGCCAACGTCCTGACTTTC. This sequence encodes CASSTPGGSGANVLTF.